The 17 T cell receptor beta chains given below trace back to one sample, sequenced in a study of control samples from healthy donors and cancer patients. Libraries were prepared by immunoSEQ multiplex PCR; TCRdb keeps only in-frame clonotypes and omits some of them. The sample shows 60,000 to 85,000 clones, 85% to 95% of them seen only once. Material: blood. The receptors stem from a woman in her sixties in good health.

The V and J genes are TRBV6-5 and TRBJ1-5; TRBD1 matches at 9 bases. The V segment lost 6 bases and the J segment 2 bases; nucleotides outside the gene matches: 5. CDR1 MNHEY and CDR2 SVGAGI come from the germline V gene. The CDR3 runs to 15 residues. The DNA of the CDR3 is TGTGCCAGCAGAGCGCGGGACAGGGGCAATCAGCCCCAGCATTTT. It specifies CASRARDRGNQPQHF.

The chain links TRBV6-2 or TRBV6-3 to TRBJ2-1; D possibly corresponds to TRBD2 (6 bases). The CDR3 runs 16 residues. Germline CDR1 is MNHEY and CDR2 is SVGEGT. V was clipped by 0 bases and J by 0 bases, with 9 bases between them. The CDR3 DNA reads as TGTGCCAGCAGTTACTCGACGCGGGACTCCTACAATGAGCAGTTCTTC. Its protein is CASSYSTRDSYNEQFF.

The chain employs TRBV29-1 and TRBJ1-1; D call uncertain. The CDR3 loop spans 11 amino acids. Deletions cut 2 bases from V and 1 base from J, with 2 bases between. Germline-derived CDR1 and CDR2 are SQVTM and ANQGSEA. The CDR3 sequence: CSVERNTEAFF. The CDR3 DNA reads TGCAGCGTTGAACGGAACACTGAAGCTTTCTTT.

The chain recombines TRBV28 with TRBJ1-2; no firm D call. Looked up from germline, CDR1 is MDHEN and CDR2 is SYDVKM. V lost 3 bases and J 7 bases, leaving 18 bases between the germline ends. The CDR3 contains 15 residues. CDR3 protein: CASSFSRTQVFGYTF. CDR3 DNA: TGTGCCAGCAGTTTTTCCAGGACGCAAGTCTTTGGCTACACCTTC.

The V and J genes are TRBV28 and TRBJ1-2; TRBD1 matches at 7 bases. The CDR3 spans 16 residues. The germline V gene encodes CDR1 MDHEN and CDR2 SYDVKM. J was trimmed by 3 bases and V by 6 bases; bases with no gene match: 13. The CDR3 DNA follows: TGTGCCAGCAGCCCGTTAAGGGGGCTAAATGACTATGGCTACACCTTC. Translation gives CASSPLRGLNDYGYTF.

This CDR3 reads CASSQEFGQKSSYEQYF. The CDR3 coding sequence is TGTGCCAGCAGCCAAGAATTCGGTCAGAAGAGCTCCTACGAGCAGTACTTC. The chain uses TRBV3-1 (or the pseudogene TRBV3-2) and TRBJ2-7; D ambiguous. Germline lookup yields CDR1 LGHDT and CDR2 YNNKEL (reference sequence). The CDR3 totals 17 residues. Deletions cut 0 bases from V and 0 bases from J, with 15 bases between.

This clone was observed once. The J gene is TRBJ2-1, the V gene TRBV10-3; tentatively, D is TRBD1 or TRBD2 (6 bases each). The germline CDR1 and CDR2 sequences are ENHRY and SYGVKD. V was cut by 4 bases and J by 9 bases, with 13 bases left in between. This CDR3 spans 13 amino acids. The DNA of the CDR3 is TGTGCCATCAGTGGGGGGCTAGCGAGTGAGCAGTTCTTC. It is translated as CAISGGLASEQFF.

The chain is built from TRBV4-2 and TRBJ1-4, with TRBD1 as a possible D gene (6 bases). The V gene's germline CDR1 is LGHNA and CDR2 YNFKEQ. The CDR3 runs 16 residues. V lost 1 base to trimming and J lost 10 bases, with 19 bases between them. CDR3 in amino acids: CASSQGGGREVVKLFF. The CDR3 nucleotides are TGTGCCAGCAGCCAAGGAGGGGGACGAGAGGTGGTAAAACTGTTTTTT.

The chain links TRBV28 to TRBJ2-1, with 9 bases matching TRBD2. Unmatched junction bases numbered 9, after V lost 2 bases and J lost 4 bases. Germline loops: CDR1 MDHEN, CDR2 SYDVKM. The CDR3 runs 17 residues. The CDR3 nucleotides read TGTGCCAGCAGTTTACCCCAGACTAGCGGAAGATACAATGAGCAGTTCTTC. It translates to CASSLPQTSGRYNEQFF. The full variable domain, with the rest looked up from reference TRBV28 and TRBJ2-1, is DVKVTQSSRYLVKRTGEKVFLECVQDMDHENMFWYRQDPGLGLRLIYFSYDVKMKEKGDIPEGYSVSREKKERFSLILESASTNQTSMYLCASSLPQTSGRYNEQFFGPGTRLTVL.

This clone was detected only once. This chain joins TRBV6-2 or TRBV6-3 and TRBJ2-5; D might be TRBD2 (5 bases). Germline assignment: CDR1 MNHEY and CDR2 SVGEGT. The CDR3 spans 14 residues. Trimming cost V 5 bases and J 4 bases, with 14 bases left between them. CDR3 protein: CASSKTGSPETQYF. In nucleotides, the CDR3 is TGTGCCAGCAGTAAAACGGGGAGCCCAGAGACCCAGTACTTC.

The chain is built from TRBV28 and TRBJ1-3, with D unresolved. Germline CDR1 MDHEN, CDR2 SYDVKM. This CDR3 spans 14 amino acids. Trimming cost V 2 bases and J 4 bases, with 9 bases left between them. CDR3 amino acids: CASSLDGAGNTIYF. The CDR3 DNA follows: TGTGCCAGCAGTTTAGATGGAGCAGGAAACACCATATATTTT.

A note on this clone: The junction differs from germline at one of its ends, possibly a read error. The V call is TRBV7-7, the J call TRBJ1-1; 8 bases fit TRBD1. The CDR3 consists of 16 residues. Germline V gene data show CDR1 as SSHAT and CDR2 as FNYEAQ (reference sequence). CDR3 DNA: TGTGCTAGCAGCTTAGGAGGCGGGACAGGGAACACTGAAGCTTTCTTT. It is translated as CASSLGGGTGNTEAFF.

The rearrangement uses TRBV28 and TRBJ1-2; D perhaps matches TRBD1 (5 bases). CDR3 size: 13 residues. V gave up 7 bases and J gave up 4 bases, with 13 bases separating them. Per germline, CDR1 MDHEN and CDR2 SYDVKM. DNA of the CDR3: TGTGCCAGCAATAGGGGATTCCCCTATGGCTACACCTTC. Translating gives CASNRGFPYGYTF.

The DNA for the CDR3 is TGCGCCAGCAGCTTCGTCGAGGGCTTGGGGTCCACTGAAGCTTTCTTT. Translation: CASSFVEGLGSTEAFF. The chain links TRBV5-1 to TRBJ1-1; the D is unclear. CDR1 and CDR2 (germline): SGHRS, YFSETQ. The CDR3 covers 16 residues. V lost 2 bases and J lost 4, with 18 bases in between.

V usage is TRBV10-3 and J usage is TRBJ1-1; D possibly corresponds to TRBD1 (6 bases). The V gene lost 6 bases and the J gene lost 1 base, with 12 bases spanning the gap. The CDR3 covers 14 residues. Looked up from germline, CDR1 is ENHRY and CDR2 is SYGVKD. CDR3 nucleotide sequence: TGTGCCATCAGCTACAGGGAGACGAACACTGAAGCTTTCTTT. Translation: CAISYRETNTEAFF.

This chain joins TRBV11-2 and TRBJ2-5; 8 bases line up with TRBD2. The CDR3 runs 17 residues. V lost 5 bases, J lost 4 bases, and 15 bases stayed unmatched. From germline, CDR1 is SGHAT and CDR2 FQNNGV. CDR3 DNA sequence: TGTGCCAGCAGCCCACGGGGGGGTAGAGGGATTGGAGAGACCCAGTACTTC. Its translation: CASSPRGGRGIGETQYF. The whole variable domain, remainder taken from reference TRBV11-2 and TRBJ2-5, is EAGVAQSPRYKIIEKRQSVAFWCNPISGHATLYWYQQILGQGPKLLIQFQNNGVVDDSQLPKDRFSAERLKGVDSTLKIQPAKLEDSAVYLCASSPRGGRGIGETQYFGPGTRLLVL.

V gene TRBV3-1 (or the pseudogene TRBV3-2) combines with J gene TRBJ2-3, with D unresolved. The CDR3 contains 11 residues. The germline gives CDR1 LGHDT, CDR2 YNNKEL (reference sequence). The CDR3 is CASRSTDTQYF. The CDR3 DNA sequence: TGTGCGAGTAGGAGCACAGATACGCAGTATTTT.